This TCR beta chain originates from a study of brain metastases from non-small cell lung cancer. CDR3 size: 15 residues. V was pared by 5 bases and J by 2 bases, with 13 bases between. CDR1 and CDR2 from the germline V gene are SNHLY and FYNNEI. Data came from immunoSEQ multiplex PCR; TCRdb stores just in-frame clones and leaves some out. The profile shows fewer than 9,500 clones, roughly 80% of them singletons. A word on this clone: Its antigen is not identified.

Regarding the study as a whole: T-cell infiltration was lower in brain metastases than primaries (P < 0.001). T-cell clones appeared expanded in about two thirds of brain metastases relative to matched primary tumors. Paired brain metastases and primary tumors largely shared TCR repertoires.

The chain couples TRBV2 to TRBJ2-1; D might be TRBD1 (6 bases). This receptor was identified in a donor at least 40 years old with non-small cell lung cancer. Sequenced input: primary lung tumor tissue. Written as DNA, the CDR3 is TGTGCCAGCAGTCCCGAGACAGGTACCTACAATGAGCAGTTCTTC. It yields the protein CASSPETGTYNEQFF.